The rows below give T cell receptor beta chains drawn from one sample of a study of blood T cell repertoires in COVID-19. Assay used: immunoSEQ multiplex PCR; TCRdb lists only in-frame clones, some missing. This repertoire shows approximately 360,000 clones, around 89% found once; its top ten account for around 0.97%. The sample consisted of PBMCs or T cells enriched from blood (not recorded which). These receptors were taken from a woman in her thirties with acute COVID-19. The CDR3 runs from the conserved cysteine through the conserved F or W. The D gene is left open where the match is weak. Only some rows state a clone size, as once, few, many or a class for expanded clones.

D gene,clone size,V gene,J gene,CDR3 DNA,CDR3 protein
TRBD1,.,TRBV5-5,TRBJ1-5,TGTGCCAGCAGCTTGGGACAGGGTGGACAGCCCCAGCATTTT,CASSLGQGGQPQHF
TRBD1,.,TRBV30,TRBJ1-1,TGTGCCTGGGAGGACAGGGGAGGCACTGAAGCTTTCTTT,CAWEDRGGTEAFF
.,once,TRBV5-1,TRBJ1-3,TGCGCCAGCAGCTTGGTAGGGGTCTCAGGAAACACCATATATTTT,CASSLVGVSGNTIYF
TRBD1,.,TRBV10-3,TRBJ2-3,TGTGCCACCTCAACAGGGGGCGGTCGAACAGATACGCAGTATTTT,CATSTGGGRTDTQYF
TRBD2,once,TRBV7-2,TRBJ2-5,TGTGCCAGCAGCCGGGGGGGATCAGAGACCCAGTACTTC,CASSRGGSETQYF
.,.,TRBV27,TRBJ1-5,TGTGCCAGCAGTTCCACCGCGGACAGCTCCAATCAGCCCCAGCATTTT,CASSSTADSSNQPQHF
TRBD2,.,TRBV27,TRBJ2-1,TGTGCCAGCAGTTCTTATCCCGGGACTAGCTTCAATGAGCAGTTCTTC,CASSSYPGTSFNEQFF
TRBD1,.,TRBV6-5,TRBJ1-2,TGTGCCAGCAGTTTCGCAGACAGGGCGGAAGGCTACACCTTC,CASSFADRAEGYTF
.,.,TRBV2,TRBJ2-7,TGTGCCAGTTCACTAGCTCAAACCTACGAGCAGTACTTC,CASSLAQTYEQYF
.,.,TRBV9,TRBJ2-7,TGTGCCAGCAGCGTAGGGGCAACTAGTACCTACGAGCAGTACTTC,CASSVGATSTYEQYF
.,.,TRBV5-1,TRBJ2-5,TGCGCCAGCAGCTTGGAGGCGGGGAAACAAGAGACCCAGTACTTC,CASSLEAGKQETQYF
TRBD2,.,TRBV7-2,TRBJ2-3,TGTGCCAGCAGCATCGGACTAGCTAAGTCGCAGTATTTT,CASSIGLAKSQYF
.,.,TRBV19,TRBJ1-5,TGTGCCAGTAGCGATGAAGGGGTGTATCAGCCCCAGCATTTT,CASSDEGVYQPQHF
.,.,TRBV23-1,TRBJ1-6,TGCGCCAGCAGTCAAAAGGGACAAAATAATTCACCCCTCCACTTT,CASSQKGQNNSPLHF
.,.,TRBV4-1,TRBJ1-1,TGCGCCAGCAGCCTCGACAGGAGCATGAACACTGAAGCTTTCTTT,CASSLDRSMNTEAFF
.,.,TRBV11-2,TRBJ2-7,TGTGCCAGCAGCTACGGTCCGGGACTCCATTCCTACGAGCAGTACTTC,CASSYGPGLHSYEQYF
.,.,TRBV12-3/TRBV12-4,TRBJ2-1,TGTGCCAGCAGTCTGAGCAGCCCTAGGCAGTTCTTC,CASSLSSPRQFF
.,.,TRBV6-5,TRBJ1-1,TGTGCCAGCAGTCGGGGGGTGAAAATAATCACTGAAGCTTTCTTT,CASSRGVKIITEAFF
.,few,TRBV2,TRBJ1-2,TGTGCCAGCAGTGGGGGCAGGCCATTAGGTGGCTACACCTTC,CASSGGRPLGGYTF
.,.,TRBV5-1,TRBJ2-7,TGCGCCAGCAGCCTCCTCTGGCAGGGAAATTACGAGCAGTACTTC,CASSLLWQGNYEQYF
.,.,TRBV5-1,TRBJ2-5,TGCGCCAGCAGCGGCTTGGGCAGGGACCAAGAGACCCAGTACTTC,CASSGLGRDQETQYF
.,.,TRBV12-3/TRBV12-4,TRBJ2-3,TGTGCCAGCAGACTAGTCTTCACAGATACGCAGTATTTT,CASRLVFTDTQYF
TRBD1,.,TRBV29-1,TRBJ1-2,TGCAGCGCTACAGGGGGCGAGGGCTATGGCTACACCTTC,CSATGGEGYGYTF